This T cell receptor beta chain stems from a study of blood T cell repertoires in COVID-19. The V gene lost 3 bases and the J gene lost 1 base, with 9 bases spanning the gap. CDR3 length equals 14 residues. In germline, CDR1 is LNHDA, CDR2 SQIVND (reference sequence). Sequencing was performed with immunoSEQ multiplex PCR; in TCRdb, only in-frame clones are kept and a portion is missing. Altogether about 310,000 clones are present, 90% being singletons, with the ten largest covering under 1.1%. The J gene is TRBJ1-1, the V gene TRBV19; a weak D match, TRBD1 (5 bases). The sequence was collected from a woman in her thirties or forties with COVID-19, enrolled during active disease. Sequenced sample: peripheral blood. The CDR3: CASSILTENTEAFF. The CDR3, as DNA: TGTGCCAGTAGTATCCTGACAGAGAACACTGAAGCTTTCTTT.